The sequence of this T cell receptor (beta chain) was determined in a study of shared clonotypes between healthy human individuals (TCRdb year 2020). Regarding the research as a whole: Three men and a couple of women, aged 18 to 49 years, made up the cohort. Per donor, three plates each were used for CD4 naive and CD4 memory, two for CD8 naive, and one for CD8 memory. Blood TCR repertoires of roughly five healthy adults were deeply sequenced to estimate repertoire size and the extent of clonotype sharing between individuals. To increase sequencing depth and limit assay-specific biases, different laboratories used diverse techniques to prepare libraries and sequence TCR repertoires. Leukapheresis yielded between about 0.9 and 10 billion PBMCs per donor. Here is what the overall study found, with its caveats: Only blood was sampled, and tissue TCR repertoires likely differ from those in blood. Rarefaction of sorted-subset datasets indicated incomplete sequencing despite the large sequencing depth. Pairwise subsampling led to the expectation that sequencing depth would affect the degree of clonotype sharing among donors. Because the study included only a small number of donors, the genetic and exposure-history diversity represented was limited. Compared with non-shared clonotypes, the clonotypes found in all four sorted-subset donors had higher generation probabilities. Sharing across four donors was observed for approximately 5% of naive CD4, about 4% of naive CD8, about 2.3% of memory CD4, and less than 0.45% of memory CD8 clonotypes. Estimated clonotype richness was generally larger for naive than for memory subsets.

Donors were healthy HIV-negative adults with no recently reported acute infections or vaccinations. Every donor was a Caucasian adult living in Nashville, Tennessee, USA. CD8 memory samples consisted of magnetically selected CD45RO+ cells combined with CCR7-negative CD45RA+ effector memory (TemRA) cells. Blood was obtained by leukapheresis, after which PBMCs were separated by Ficoll-Histopaque density gradient centrifugation and cryopreserved in liquid nitrogen vapor phase. Analytical flow cytometry was used to check the purity and quantity of every magnetically sorted T cell population. Genomic DNA was isolated from every sorted fraction and measured by UV absorbance on a Nanodrop 2000c. This clone was seen once. The antigen this receptor binds is unknown. Per-nucleotide qualities are absent, and no much larger clonotype sits a single base away. Using the deep immunoSEQ assay, multiplex PCR amplified TCR CDR3 regions from genomic DNA. For each cell subset, the extracted genomic DNA was distributed evenly across all wells of several immunoSEQ 96-well plates, and each plate served as one replicate. Each replicate PCR for sorted subsets received about 180 ng genomic DNA, equal to about 30,000 T cell genomes. The purified libraries were quantified using a Qubit 3.0 fluorometer, sized with a Bioanalyzer 2100, and then quantified again using the KAPA Library Quantification kit. Every immunoSEQ 96-well plate was sequenced on a separate single-read 150-cycle Illumina NextSeq 550 flow cell. The authors processed their data as follows. Because the immunoSEQ output held only junctional sequences and lacked quality scores, the filtering could not match the filtering applied to full-length reads. Sequences were annotated with PyIR, a Python wrapper for IgBLAST v1.9, using IMGT germline references to assign V/J genes and CDR3. Reads were filtered out if the reads had weak V/J assignments (E-value above 1e-6), no CDR3, stop codons, out-of-frame junctions, or ambiguous translated residues. V3J clonotypes were defined by identical inferred V gene, J gene, and CDR3 amino acid sequence. To compute the percentage overlap between repertoires, the number of shared unique clonotypes was divided by the size of the smaller repertoire. RTK rarefaction, the Chao1 estimator, and Recon v2.1 estimates of unobserved clonotypes were used to assess repertoire richness. OLGA was used to compute generation probabilities for all TCRbeta clonotypes that the gDNA method yielded from a few donors. TCRdb holds this immuneACCESS table with in-frame rearrangements only. Some clones are missing; in checked studies, unresolved V genes explain under half, and the rest has no known cause. That table is the source of V, J and clone size, and D and trimming were worked out from the DNA. Within this sample are fewer than 850,000 clones, with 90% of them counted one time only. The ten top clones hold more than 30% of the sample.

Measured from the cysteine to the phenylalanine, the CDR3 is 15 residues long. Left in the record is the CDR3 DNA by itself, 45 bases read in frame from the first base. Trimming at the junction amounts to 6 bases on V and 3 bases on J, and the germline ends lie 18 bases apart. The germline V gene (reference sequence) yields LNHDA for CDR1 and SQIVND for CDR2. This chain joins TRBV19 to TRBJ2-7; TRBD2 might be the D gene, on 6 matching bases. Sequenced material: memory CD8+ T cells from PBMCs. The cell subset or site label of this sample denotes: CD45RO+ cells pooled with CCR7-negative TemRA cells. This clonotype was sampled from a man aged 18 to 30 in good health. Some clones in this sample may be carry-over from other donors' samples. DNA sequence: TGTGCCAGTAGACCTCGGGATAGCGGCAACTACGAGCAGTACTTC. Its protein product is CASRPRDSGNYEQYF.